Reported below is one T cell receptor (beta chain). The antigen remains unidentified. Construction of the TCRbeta library involved unique molecular identifiers. From the PCR reads, TCRdb called clonotypes with MiXCR, one entry per CDR3 protein. The sample contains roughly 400,000 distinct CDR3 sequences, about 45% of which appear only once. The sample comes from a study of T-cell reconstitution after alpha-beta-depleted transplantation in children. Germline CDR1 reads SGHTA; CDR2 reads FQGNSA. Trimming stripped 3 bases from V and 1 base from J, with 9 bases between. This CDR3 is built from 14 residues. Regarding the study as a whole: The authors attributed T-cell counts and diversity one year after transplant mostly to newly produced T cells.

The sample here was PBMCs, taken before TCRalphabeta/CD19-depleted stem cell transplant. V usage is TRBV7-2 and J usage is TRBJ1-1; no reliable D call. The sequence came from a girl aged 2-15 years with aplastic anemia, due to receive a stem cell transplant. CDR3 in amino acids: CASSFSRANTEAFF. The CDR3 bases are TGTGCCAGCAGCTTCTCCCGGGCGAACACTGAAGCTTTCTTT.